This TCR beta chain was retrieved from a study of blood T cell dynamics during melanoma immunotherapy. Study background: Standard first-line treatment here was pembrolizumab or nivolumab plus ipilimumab in metastatic melanoma.

Sequencing was performed with immunoSEQ multiplex PCR; in TCRdb, only in-frame clones are kept and a portion is missing. The table lists several thousand clones, approximately 90% of them singletons, with over 5.5% in the top ten. Details on this clone: What it binds is not known.

Time point noted: week 3, after first cycle of checkpoint inhibitor. Samples come from before therapy and from week 3 after the first blockade cycle. No patient had earlier systemic cancer treatment, concurrent immunosuppressants, or another active cancer. The V segment lost 3 bases and the J segment 0 bases; nucleotides outside the gene matches: 5. CDR3 length: 16 residues. Germline CDR1 SGDLS, CDR2 YYNGEE. Study-wide points: The study could not tell melanoma-specific clones from general immune activation.

The input for sequencing was blood, taken from a patient treated with checkpoint blockade. This TCR was recovered from a human donor with melanoma. V usage is TRBV9 and J usage is TRBJ2-3, with 9 bases matching TRBD2. In DNA, the CDR3 is TGTGCCAGCAGCGGGCAGAGCGGGGGGAGCACAGATACGCAGTATTTT. Amino acids: CASSGQSGGSTDTQYF.